The TCR beta chain under discussion was sequenced for a study of blood T cell repertoires in COVID-19. This table comes from immunoSEQ multiplex PCR, and its TCRdb copy is limited to in-frame clones, with some not included. Of 150,000 to 180,000 clones listed, about 80% are singletons. CDR3 length: 16 amino acids. The V and J ends lost 6 bases and 10 bases, in that order; junction bases with no gene match: 13. Germline-derived CDR1 and CDR2 are KGHSH and LQKENI. The chain couples TRBV18 to TRBJ1-6; 9 bases line up with TRBD1. The sample consisted of peripheral blood. The TCR comes from a woman aged 55-69 years with COVID-19, enrolled during active disease. The CDR3 nucleotides are TGTGCCAGCTCTCCAGACGGACAGGGGATCAGGTCACCCCTCCACTTT. It is translated as CASSPDGQGIRSPLHF.